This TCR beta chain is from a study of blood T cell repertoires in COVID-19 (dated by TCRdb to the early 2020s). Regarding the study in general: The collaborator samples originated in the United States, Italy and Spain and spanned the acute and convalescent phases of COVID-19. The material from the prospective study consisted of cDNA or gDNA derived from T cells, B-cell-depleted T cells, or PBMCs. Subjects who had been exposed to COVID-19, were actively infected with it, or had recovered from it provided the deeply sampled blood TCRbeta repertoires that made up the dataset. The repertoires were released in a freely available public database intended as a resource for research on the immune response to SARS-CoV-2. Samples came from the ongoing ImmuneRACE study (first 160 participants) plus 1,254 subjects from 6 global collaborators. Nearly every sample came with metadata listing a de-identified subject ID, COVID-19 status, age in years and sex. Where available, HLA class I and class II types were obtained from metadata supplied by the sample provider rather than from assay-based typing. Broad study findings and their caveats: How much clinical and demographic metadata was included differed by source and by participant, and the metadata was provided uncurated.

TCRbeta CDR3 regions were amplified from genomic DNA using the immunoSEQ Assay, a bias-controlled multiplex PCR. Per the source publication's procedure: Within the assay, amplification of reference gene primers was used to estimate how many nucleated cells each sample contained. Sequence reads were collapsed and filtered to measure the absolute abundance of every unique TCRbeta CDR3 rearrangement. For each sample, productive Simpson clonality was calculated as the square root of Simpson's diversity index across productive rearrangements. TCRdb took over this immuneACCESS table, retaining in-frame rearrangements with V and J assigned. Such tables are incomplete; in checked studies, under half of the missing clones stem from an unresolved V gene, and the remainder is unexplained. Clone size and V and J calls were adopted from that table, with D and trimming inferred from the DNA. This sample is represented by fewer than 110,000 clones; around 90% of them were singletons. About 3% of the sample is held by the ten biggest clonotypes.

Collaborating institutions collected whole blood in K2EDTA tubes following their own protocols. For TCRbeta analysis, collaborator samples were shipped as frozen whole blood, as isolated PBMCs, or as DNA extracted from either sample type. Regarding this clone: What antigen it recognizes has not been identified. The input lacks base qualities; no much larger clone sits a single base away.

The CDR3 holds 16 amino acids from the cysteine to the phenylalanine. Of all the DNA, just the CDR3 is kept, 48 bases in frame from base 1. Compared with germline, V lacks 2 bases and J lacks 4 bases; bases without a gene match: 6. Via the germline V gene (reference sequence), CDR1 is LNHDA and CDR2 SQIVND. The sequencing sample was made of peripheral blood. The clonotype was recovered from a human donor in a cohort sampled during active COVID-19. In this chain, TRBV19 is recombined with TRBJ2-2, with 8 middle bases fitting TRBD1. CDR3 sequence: CASSIYRGEGTGELFF. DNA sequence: TGTGCCAGTAGTATATACAGGGGGGAAGGCACCGGGGAGCTGTTTTTT.